Sequencing of this TCR beta chain was carried out in a study of blood T cell repertoires in COVID-19. TCRdb's table, derived via immunoSEQ multiplex PCR, lists solely in-frame clones and lacks some. The sample records fewer than 200,000 clones, more than 80% being singletons. Symptom resolution, clearance, or two negative PCRs marked donors in Cohort 3 as recovered. V shed 7 bases, J shed 1 base, and the junction held 8 bases outside the gene matches. Germline CDR1 reads SGHDT; CDR2 reads YYEEEE. The CDR3 consists of 18 residues. This sequence was found in a man in his fifties or sixties who had recovered from COVID-19. The V gene is TRBV5-6, the J gene TRBJ2-1; TRBD2 agrees at 16 bases. Sequencing was performed on PBMCs or T cells enriched from blood (not recorded which). The DNA for the CDR3 is TGTGCCAGCGCGGCGGGACTAGCGGGGGGGCCTTCCTACAATGAGCAGTTCTTC. Translation gives CASAAGLAGGPSYNEQFF. Filled out from reference TRBV5-6 and TRBJ2-1, the complete variable domain reads DAGVTQSPTHLIKTRGQQVTLRCSPKSGHDTVSWYQQALGQGPQFIFQYYEEEERQRGNFPDRFSGHQFPNYSSELNVNALLLGDSALYLCASAAGLAGGPSYNEQFFGPGTRLTVL.